The clone carrying this T cell receptor (beta chain) was observed a handful of times. What it binds is not known. Trimming shortened V by 3 bases and J by 2 bases, and 13 bases separated the two germline ends. The CDR3 is 15 residues long. The data derive from a study of identical twins. Template switching added a universal primer site; cDNA carried unique molecular identifiers. TCRdb independently ran MiXCR on the 5' RACE reads; one entry per CDR3 protein. The repertoire holds roughly 1.6 million distinct CDR3 sequences, with roughly a third as singletons. In every case, the donor was a healthy Caucasian. Study-wide results and limits: Whereas memory repertoires showed no such difference, abundant cord blood beta clonotypes carried fewer insertions.

This TCR was recovered from a newborn girl in good health. The chain joins TRBV12-3 or TRBV12-4 to TRBJ1-1, with D maybe TRBD1 (5 bases). Sequencing used cord blood. The CDR3 DNA reads TGTGCCAGCAGTTTTGCGGGCAGGGTAAACACTGAAGCTTTCTTT. Translating it yields CASSFAGRVNTEAFF.